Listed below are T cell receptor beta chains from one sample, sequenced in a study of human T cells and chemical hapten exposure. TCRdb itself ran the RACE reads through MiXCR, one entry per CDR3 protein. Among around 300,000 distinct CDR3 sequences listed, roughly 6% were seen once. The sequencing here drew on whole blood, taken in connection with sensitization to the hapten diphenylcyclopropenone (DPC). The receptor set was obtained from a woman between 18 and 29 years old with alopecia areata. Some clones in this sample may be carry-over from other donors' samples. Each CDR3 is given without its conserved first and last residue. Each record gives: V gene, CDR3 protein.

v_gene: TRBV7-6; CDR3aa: ASSSRAIFTLASTDTQY
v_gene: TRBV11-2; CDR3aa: ASTGGQVTPDTQY
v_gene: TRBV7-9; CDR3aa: ASSLGNSGNSNQPQH
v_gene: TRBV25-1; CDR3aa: ASSDQALAGNTIY
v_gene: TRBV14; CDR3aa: ASSARSTGLAKNIQY
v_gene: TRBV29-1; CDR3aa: SVETRAQETQY
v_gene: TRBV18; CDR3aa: ASSPPSGAVDTQY
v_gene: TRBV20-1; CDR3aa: SASGGTGREQY
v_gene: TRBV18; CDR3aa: ASSPIRGALQETQY
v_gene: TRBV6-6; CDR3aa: ASKDRGSTGELF
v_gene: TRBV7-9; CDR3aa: ASSLVGSNTEAF
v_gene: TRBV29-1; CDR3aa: SVQLPTMNTEAF
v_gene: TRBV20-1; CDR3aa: SARPGQGEAF
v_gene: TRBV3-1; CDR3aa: ASSQGRFSNQPQH
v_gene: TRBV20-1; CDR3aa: SANPPQGAGGRADTQY
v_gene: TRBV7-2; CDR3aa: ASSLGGGLGDTQY
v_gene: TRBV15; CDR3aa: ATSSPRTAYQPQH
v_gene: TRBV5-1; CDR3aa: ASRPGGPDTQY
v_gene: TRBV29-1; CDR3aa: SHGKRGTSGEPEQF
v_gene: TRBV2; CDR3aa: ASSELGAPLGHQPQH
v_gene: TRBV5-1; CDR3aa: ASSLFRTDIYEQY
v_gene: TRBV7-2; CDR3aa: ASSSVNYMAGGVETQY
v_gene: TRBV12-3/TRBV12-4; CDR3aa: ASSPDLGTQY
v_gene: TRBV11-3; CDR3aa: ASSPLGRGTGTDTQY
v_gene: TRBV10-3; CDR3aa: AISRLGNEQF